The 10 T cell receptor beta chains presented below share a single source sample, sequenced in a study of blood T cell repertoires in COVID-19. Method: immunoSEQ multiplex PCR; TCRdb's copy keeps in-frame clones and lacks some. The table has around 50,000 clones, around 73% seen once. The specimen sequenced was PBMCs or T cells enriched from blood (not recorded which). The receptors were sampled from a woman aged 45-65 years with acute COVID-19.

CDR3 protein: CASSLTRLRRLTDTQYF. CDR3 in DNA: TGTGCCAGCAGCTTAACCCGGTTGAGGCGGCTCACAGATACGCAGTATTTT. The J gene is TRBJ2-3, the V gene TRBV12-1; TRBD2 reflects the table's D call only, with no check against the DNA. TRBV12-1 is deemed a pseudogene. The CDR3 spans 17 residues.

This clone was recorded once. The chain links TRBV19 to TRBJ1-1; TRBD1 matches 9 bases. CDR3 length: 12 amino acids. V lost 11 bases to trimming and J lost 4 bases; unmatched junction nucleotides: 5. Germline values: CDR1 LNHDA, CDR2 SQIVND (reference sequence). CDR3 sequence reads: CAVHRGPTEAFF. The CDR3 nucleotides read TGTGCCGTCCACAGGGGGCCCACTGAAGCTTTCTTT. Full variable domain (rest looked up from reference TRBV19 and TRBJ1-1): DGGITQSPKYLFRKEGQNVTLSCEQNLNHDAMYWYRQDPGQGLRLIYYSQIVNDFQKGDIAEGYSVSREKKESFPLTVTSAQKNPTAFYLCAVHRGPTEAFFGQGTRLTVV.

V usage is TRBV6-5 and J usage is TRBJ2-3; TRBD1 might be the D (5 bases). V lost 4 bases and J 0 bases, leaving 11 bases between the germline ends. Germline CDR1 and CDR2: MNHEY and SVGAGI. The CDR3 has 15 residues. CDR3: CASSSLRGSTDTQYF. DNA of the CDR3: TGTGCCAGCAGTTCGCTAAGGGGAAGCACAGATACGCAGTATTTT.

On this clone itself: Mismatch with germline at one junction end may stem from a read error. The rearrangement joins TRBV6-1 to TRBJ1-6, with no clear D. CDR1 is MNHNS, CDR2 SASEGT, per germline. The CDR3 totals 16 residues. CDR3 sequence (DNA): TGTGCCAGCAGTCAAGCCCAGAGGGCTAATAATTCACCCCTCCACTTT. Translating gives CASSQAQRANNSPLHF.

This clone was seen just once. This rearrangement joins TRBV25-1 to TRBJ1-1, with D perhaps matching TRBD1 (6 bases). Trimming cost V 1 base and J 1 base, with 10 bases left between them. There are 15 residues in the CDR3. Germline V gene sequence: CDR1 MGHDK, CDR2 SYGVNS. The DNA of the CDR3 is TGTGCCAGCAGTGAATTAGGGGGAGCGAACACTGAAGCTTTCTTT. Translated, it gives CASSELGGANTEAFF.

This clone appeared once. The chain joins TRBV27 to TRBJ2-7; D might be TRBD2 (6 bases). Trimming pared 10 bases from V and 4 bases from J, leaving 17 bases between. CDR1 and CDR2 (germline): MNHEY, SMNVEV (reference sequence). This CDR3 region has 13 residues. Here the CDR3 DNA reads TGTGCCACCGGCAGCGGGCAGCGTTACGAGCAGTACTTC. The encoded protein is CATGSGQRYEQYF.

This chain joins TRBV18 and TRBJ2-1, with 11 nucleotides matching TRBD1. The CDR3 extends over 15 amino acids. Germline loops: CDR1 KGHSH, CDR2 LQKENI. V trimming: 2 bases; J trimming: 7 bases; junction bases outside the gene matches: 4. In DNA, the CDR3 is TGTGCCAGCTCACCAGGGACAGGGGGGCTTAATGAGCAGTTCTTC. Protein product: CASSPGTGGLNEQFF.

The chain combines TRBV28 with TRBJ1-5; 9 bases agree with TRBD1. This CDR3 comprises 15 residues. Germline CDR1 and CDR2: MDHEN and SYDVKM. V dropped 6 bases and J dropped 7; count of bases not matched to a gene: 10. CDR3: CASSRRLDRGQPQHF. Here the CDR3 DNA reads TGTGCCAGCAGCCGACGCCTAGACAGGGGGCAGCCCCAGCATTTT.

This clone showed up just a few times. The J gene is TRBJ2-2, the V gene TRBV18; 10 bases agree with TRBD2. The J segment lost 4 bases and the V segment lost 3 bases, leaving 8 bases of the junction unmatched. This CDR3 has 17 amino acids. The germline V gene encodes CDR1 KGHSH and CDR2 LQKENI. DNA of the CDR3: TGTGCCAGCTCACCGAGCGGGGGGGCCCGTTCCACCGGGGAGCTGTTTTTT. Translating gives CASSPSGGARSTGELFF. The full variable domain, with the rest looked up from reference TRBV18 and TRBJ2-2, is NAGVMQNPRHLVRRRGQEARLRCSPMKGHSHVYWYRQLPEEGLKFMVYLQKENIIDESGMPKERFSAEFPKEGPSILRIQQVVRGDSAAYFCASSPSGGARSTGELFFGEGSRLTVL.

This chain links TRBV18 with TRBJ2-7, with D perhaps TRBD2 (6 bases). The V end was cut by 0 bases, the J end by 0 bases, with 12 bases between. CDR3 length: 16 amino acids. Germline loops: CDR1 KGHSH, CDR2 LQKENI. CDR3 in amino acids: CASSPPRRGNSYEQYF. The CDR3 nucleotides read TGTGCCAGCTCACCACCGAGGAGGGGCAACTCCTACGAGCAGTACTTC. Variable domain in full (rest from reference TRBV18 and TRBJ2-7): NAGVMQNPRHLVRRRGQEARLRCSPMKGHSHVYWYRQLPEEGLKFMVYLQKENIIDESGMPKERFSAEFPKEGPSILRIQQVVRGDSAAYFCASSPPRRGNSYEQYFGPGTRLTVT.